This record looks at one T cell receptor (beta chain) sequence and its context. Per the authors' pipeline: Reference gene primer amplification yielded estimated nucleated cell counts. Profiled with immunoSEQ multiplex PCR; TCRdb holds only in-frame clones, not every one. That table furnishes V, J and clone size, whereas the DNA furnished D and trimming. The sample yields about 300,000 clones, around 83% seen once. This specimen comes from a study of blood T cell repertoires in COVID-19. The CDR3 has 14 residues. Germline trimming cut 5 bases from V and 2 bases from J; bases unmatched to any gene: 5. The germline gives CDR1 SGHNT, CDR2 YENEEA.

The chain is built from TRBV11-3 and TRBJ1-1, with TRBD1 matching over 7 bases. This clonotype was sampled from a woman aged 45 to 65 with acute or convalescent COVID-19. Sequences were obtained from peripheral blood. CDR3 sequence reads: CASSETGDNTEAFF. DNA for the CDR3: TGTGCCAGCAGCGAAACAGGGGATAACACTGAAGCTTTCTTT.